This TCR beta chain was captured in a study of cytomegalovirus exposure and HLA in healthy donors. Study observations and caveats: The authors later found TCR association rates varying by HLA locus, with DRB1 most and HLA-C fewest. Some V segments, TRBV6-2 and TRBV6-3 among them, were indistinguishable and were therefore excluded.

The PCR contained 60 Vbeta and 13 Jbeta primers. Profiled with immunoSEQ multiplex PCR; TCRdb holds only in-frame clones, not every one. The sample includes about 180,000 clones, more than 65% of them seen just once. Turning to this clone: Its antigen is unknown.

V lost 3 bases to trimming and J lost 4 bases, with 13 bases between them. The germline gives CDR1 SGHVS, CDR2 FQNEAQ. This CDR3 has 15 residues. Sequences were obtained from PBMCs. V and J are TRBV7-8 and TRBJ2-1; the D gene is possibly TRBD2 (5 bases). This clonotype was obtained from a woman aged 45-65 years in good health and CMV-seronegative. The CDR3 region is CASSFSGGLYNEQFF. CDR3 nucleotides: TGTGCCAGCAGCTTTTCAGGAGGCCTATACAATGAGCAGTTCTTC.